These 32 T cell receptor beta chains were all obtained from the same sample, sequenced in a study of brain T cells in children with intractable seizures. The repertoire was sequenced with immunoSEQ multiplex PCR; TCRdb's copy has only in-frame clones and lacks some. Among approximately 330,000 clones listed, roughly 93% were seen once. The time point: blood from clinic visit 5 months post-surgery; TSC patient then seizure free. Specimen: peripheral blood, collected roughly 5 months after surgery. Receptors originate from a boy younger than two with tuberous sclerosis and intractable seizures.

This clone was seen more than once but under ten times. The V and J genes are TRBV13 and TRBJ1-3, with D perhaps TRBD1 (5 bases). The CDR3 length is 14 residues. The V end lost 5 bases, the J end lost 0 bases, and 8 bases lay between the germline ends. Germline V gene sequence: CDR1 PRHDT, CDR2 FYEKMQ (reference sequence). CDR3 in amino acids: CASSGHFSGNTIYF. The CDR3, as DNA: TGTGCCAGCAGCGGACACTTCTCTGGAAACACCATATATTTT.

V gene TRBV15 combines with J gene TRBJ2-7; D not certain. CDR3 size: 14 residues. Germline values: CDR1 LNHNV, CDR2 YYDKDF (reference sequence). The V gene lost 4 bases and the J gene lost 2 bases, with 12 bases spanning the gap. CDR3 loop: CATSIGAYAYEQYF. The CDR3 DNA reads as TGTGCCACCAGCATCGGAGCCTATGCCTACGAGCAGTACTTC. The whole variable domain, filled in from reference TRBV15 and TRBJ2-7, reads DAMVIQNPRYQVTQFGKPVTLSCSQTLNHNVMYWYQQKSSQAPKLLFHYYDKDFNNEADTPDNFQSRRPNTSFCFLDIRSPGLGDTAMYLCATSIGAYAYEQYFGPGTRLTVT.

The CDR3 DNA is TGCGCCAGCAGCTTGGAGGTGGGCGGAGATACGCAGTATTTT. The encoded protein is CASSLEVGGDTQYF. The V gene is TRBV5-1, the J gene TRBJ2-3; no firm D call. With 0 bases removed from V and 5 bases from J, the gap between germline ends came to 10 bases. CDR1 and CDR2 (germline): SGHRS, YFSETQ. The CDR3 loop spans 14 amino acids.

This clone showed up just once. This CDR3 reads CASSSGLAGPKYNEQFF. Written as DNA, the CDR3 is TGTGCCAGCAGCTCCGGACTAGCGGGACCAAAGTACAATGAGCAGTTCTTC. The V gene is TRBV28, the J gene TRBJ2-1; 12 bases match TRBD2. Germline V CDR1 and CDR2: MDHEN, SYDVKM. The CDR3 consists of 17 residues. V was clipped by 6 bases and J by 4 bases; unmatched bases: 10.

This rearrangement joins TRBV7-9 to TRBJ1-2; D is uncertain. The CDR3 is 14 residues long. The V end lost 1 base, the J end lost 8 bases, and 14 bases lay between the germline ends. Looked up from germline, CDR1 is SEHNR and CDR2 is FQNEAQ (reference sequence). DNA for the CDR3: TGTGCCAGCAGCTTAGACTGGAAAGGAGAGGGCTACACCTTC. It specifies CASSLDWKGEGYTF.

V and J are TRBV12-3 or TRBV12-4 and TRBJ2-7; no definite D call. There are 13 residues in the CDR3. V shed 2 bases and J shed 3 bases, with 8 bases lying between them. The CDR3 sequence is CASSLSRRYEQYF. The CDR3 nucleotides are TGTGCCAGCAGTTTATCCAGACGCTACGAGCAGTACTTC.

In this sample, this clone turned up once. The CDR3 sequence: CAWSTDISWSYNSPLHF. DNA of the CDR3: TGTGCCTGGAGTACGGACATCAGCTGGTCCTATAATTCACCCCTCCACTTT. The chain couples TRBV30 to TRBJ1-6; tentative D call: TRBD1 (5 bases). Between the trimmed V and J ends, which lost 2 bases and 1 base, there was a span of 15 bases. Germline V gene sequence: CDR1 GTSNPN, CDR2 SVGIG (reference sequence). The CDR3 is made up of 17 amino acids.

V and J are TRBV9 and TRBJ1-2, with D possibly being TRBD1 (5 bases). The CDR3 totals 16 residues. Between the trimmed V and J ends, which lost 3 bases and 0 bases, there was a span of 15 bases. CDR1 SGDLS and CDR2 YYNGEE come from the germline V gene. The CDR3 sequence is CASSGQTGPANYGYTF. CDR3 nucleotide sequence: TGTGCCAGCAGCGGACAAACAGGCCCAGCTAACTATGGCTACACCTTC.

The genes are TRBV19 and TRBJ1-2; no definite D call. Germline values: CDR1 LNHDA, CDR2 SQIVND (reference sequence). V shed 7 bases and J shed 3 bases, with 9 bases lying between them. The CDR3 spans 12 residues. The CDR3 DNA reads TGTGCCAGTATGTGGGGTCACTATGGCTACACCTTC. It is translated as CASMWGHYGYTF.

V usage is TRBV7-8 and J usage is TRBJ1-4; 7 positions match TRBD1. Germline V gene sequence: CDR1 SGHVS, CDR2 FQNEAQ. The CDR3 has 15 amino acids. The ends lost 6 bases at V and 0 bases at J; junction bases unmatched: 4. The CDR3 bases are TGTGCCAGCAGAGATGACAGGGCAACTAATGAAAAACTGTTTTTT. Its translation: CASRDDRATNEKLFF.

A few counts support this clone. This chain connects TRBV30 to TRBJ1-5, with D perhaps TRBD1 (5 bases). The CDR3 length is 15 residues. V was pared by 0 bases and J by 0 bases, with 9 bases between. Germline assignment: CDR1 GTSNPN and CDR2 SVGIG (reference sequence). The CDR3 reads CAWSVGAGSNQPQHF. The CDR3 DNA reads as TGTGCCTGGAGTGTAGGGGCAGGTAGCAATCAGCCCCAGCATTTT.

CDR3 DNA sequence: TGTGCCTGGAGTCGGCTGGGGGATGAGCAGTTCTTC. Protein: CAWSRLGDEQFF. The chain links TRBV30 to TRBJ2-1; D possibly uses TRBD1 or TRBD2 (5 bases each). This CDR3 is 12 amino acids long. V lost 2 bases, J lost 8 bases, and 10 bases lay in between. Germline CDR1 and CDR2: GTSNPN and SVGIG (reference sequence).

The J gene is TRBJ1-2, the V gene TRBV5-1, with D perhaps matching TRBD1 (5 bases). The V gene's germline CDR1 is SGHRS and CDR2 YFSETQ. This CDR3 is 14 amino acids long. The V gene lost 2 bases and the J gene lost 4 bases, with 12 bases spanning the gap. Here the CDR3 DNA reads TGCGCCAGCAGCTTCGGTGGGGGGAGCTATGGCTACACCTTC. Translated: CASSFGGGSYGYTF.

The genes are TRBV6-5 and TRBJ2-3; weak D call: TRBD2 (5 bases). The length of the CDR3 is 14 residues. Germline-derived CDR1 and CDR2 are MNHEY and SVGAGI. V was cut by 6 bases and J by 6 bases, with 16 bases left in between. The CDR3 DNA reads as TGTGCCAGCAGGGAGCGGCCCTTGGGTGATACGCAGTATTTT. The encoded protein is CASRERPLGDTQYF.

The CDR3 here is CASSDGLAGRQETQYF. The DNA for the CDR3 is TGTGCCAGCAGTGATGGACTAGCGGGACGGCAAGAGACCCAGTACTTC. This chain connects TRBV6-1 to TRBJ2-5; 12 bases are a match to TRBD2. CDR1 is MNHNS, CDR2 SASEGT, per germline. This CDR3 spans 16 amino acids. V dropped 3 bases and J dropped 2; count of bases not matched to a gene: 4.

The CDR3 sequence is CASSLGLGVWYHQPQHF. As DNA, the CDR3 is TGTGCCAGCAGCTTAGGTCTAGGGGTATGGTATCATCAGCCCCAGCATTTT. The chain carries TRBV7-2 and TRBJ1-5; TRBD1 is a possible D gene (5 bases). This CDR3 has 17 residues. Germline V lookup: CDR1 SGHTA, CDR2 FQGNSA. The V and J ends lost 1 base and 5 bases respectively, with 18 bases between them.

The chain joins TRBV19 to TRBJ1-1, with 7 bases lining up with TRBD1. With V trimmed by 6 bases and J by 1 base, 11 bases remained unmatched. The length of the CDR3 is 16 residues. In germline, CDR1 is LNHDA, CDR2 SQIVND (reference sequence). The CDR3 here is CASSQLTGVKNTEAFF. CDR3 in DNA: TGTGCCAGTAGCCAGCTTACAGGGGTGAAGAACACTGAAGCTTTCTTT.

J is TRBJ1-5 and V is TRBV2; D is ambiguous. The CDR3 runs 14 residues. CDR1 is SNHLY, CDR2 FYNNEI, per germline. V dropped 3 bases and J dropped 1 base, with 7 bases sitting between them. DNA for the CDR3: TGTGCCAGCAGTGATCGGTTCAGCAATCAGCCCCAGCATTTT. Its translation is CASSDRFSNQPQHF.

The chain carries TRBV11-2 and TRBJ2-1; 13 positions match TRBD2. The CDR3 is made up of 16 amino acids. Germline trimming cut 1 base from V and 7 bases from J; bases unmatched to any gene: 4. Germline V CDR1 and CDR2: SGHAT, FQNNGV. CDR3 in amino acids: CASSLVGTSGTNEQFF. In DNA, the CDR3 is TGTGCCAGCAGCTTAGTTGGGACTAGCGGGACGAATGAGCAGTTCTTC. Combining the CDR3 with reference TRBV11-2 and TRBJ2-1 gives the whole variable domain EAGVAQSPRYKIIEKRQSVAFWCNPISGHATLYWYQQILGQGPKLLIQFQNNGVVDDSQLPKDRFSAERLKGVDSTLKIQPAKLEDSAVYLCASSLVGTSGTNEQFFGPGTRLTVL.

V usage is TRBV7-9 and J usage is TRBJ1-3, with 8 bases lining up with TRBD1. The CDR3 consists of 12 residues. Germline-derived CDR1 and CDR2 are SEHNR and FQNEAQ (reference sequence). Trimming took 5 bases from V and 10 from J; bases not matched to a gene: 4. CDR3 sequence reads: CASSTDRETIYF. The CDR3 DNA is TGTGCCAGCAGCACGGACAGGGAGACCATATATTTT.

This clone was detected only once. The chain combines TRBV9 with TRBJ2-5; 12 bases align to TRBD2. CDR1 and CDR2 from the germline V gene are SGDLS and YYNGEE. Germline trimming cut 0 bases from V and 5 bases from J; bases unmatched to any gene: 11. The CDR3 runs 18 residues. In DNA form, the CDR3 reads TGTGCCAGCAGCGTAGAACTAGCGGGGGGCCCAGGGTCCGAGACCCAGTACTTC. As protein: CASSVELAGGPGSETQYF.

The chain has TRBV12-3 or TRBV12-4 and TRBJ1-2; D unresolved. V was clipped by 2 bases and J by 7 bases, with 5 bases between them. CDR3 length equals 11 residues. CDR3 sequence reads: CASSLRGGYTF. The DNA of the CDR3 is TGTGCCAGCAGTTTAAGAGGTGGCTACACCTTC.

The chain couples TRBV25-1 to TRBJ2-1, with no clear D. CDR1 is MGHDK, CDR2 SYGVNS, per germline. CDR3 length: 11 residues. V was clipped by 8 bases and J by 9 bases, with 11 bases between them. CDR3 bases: TGTGCCAGCGGAAGAAGGAGTGAGCAGTTCTTC. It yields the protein CASGRRSEQFF.

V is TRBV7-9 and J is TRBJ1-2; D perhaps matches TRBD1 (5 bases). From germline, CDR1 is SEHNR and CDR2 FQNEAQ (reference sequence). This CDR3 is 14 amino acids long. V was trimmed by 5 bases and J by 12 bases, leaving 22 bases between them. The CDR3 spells CASSTIRDPTRDTF. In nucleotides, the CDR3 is TGTGCCAGCAGCACAATTAGGGACCCTACCCGAGACACCTTC.

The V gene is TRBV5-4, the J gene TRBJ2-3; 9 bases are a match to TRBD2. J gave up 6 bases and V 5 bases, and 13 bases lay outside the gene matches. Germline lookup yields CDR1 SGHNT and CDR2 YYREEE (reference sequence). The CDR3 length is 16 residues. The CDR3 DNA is TGTGCCAGCAGTCGCCACTGGACTAGCGACAATGATACGCAGTATTTT. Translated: CASSRHWTSDNDTQYF.

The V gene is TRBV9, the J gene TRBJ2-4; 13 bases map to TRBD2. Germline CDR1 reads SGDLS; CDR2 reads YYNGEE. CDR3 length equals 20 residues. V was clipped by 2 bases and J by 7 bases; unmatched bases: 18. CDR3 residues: CASSVAPTGLAGTGENIQYF. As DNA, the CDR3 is TGTGCCAGCAGCGTTGCCCCCACGGGACTAGCGGGGACAGGGGAGAACATTCAGTACTTC.

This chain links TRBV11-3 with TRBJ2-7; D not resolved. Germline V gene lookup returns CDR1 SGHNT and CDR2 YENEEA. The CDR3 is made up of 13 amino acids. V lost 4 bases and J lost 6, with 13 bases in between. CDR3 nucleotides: TGTGCCAGCAGCTCACGGCCCGGCTCCGAGCAGTACTTC. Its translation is CASSSRPGSEQYF.

The CDR3 loop is CASSPNGGAGNTIYF. CDR3 bases: TGTGCCAGCAGCCCCAACGGGGGAGCAGGAAACACCATATATTTT. The V and J genes are TRBV13 and TRBJ1-3, with TRBD1 as a possible D gene (5 bases). This CDR3 region has 15 residues. Germline CDR1 and CDR2: PRHDT and FYEKMQ (reference sequence). Trimming took 5 bases from V and 4 from J, leaving 15 bases between them.

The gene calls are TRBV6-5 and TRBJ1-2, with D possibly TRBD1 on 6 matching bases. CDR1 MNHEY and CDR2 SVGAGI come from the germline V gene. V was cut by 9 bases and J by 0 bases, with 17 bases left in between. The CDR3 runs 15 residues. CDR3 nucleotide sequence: TGTGCCAGTCTAGGACAGACCGACTCTAACTATGGCTACACCTTC. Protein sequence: CASLGQTDSNYGYTF.

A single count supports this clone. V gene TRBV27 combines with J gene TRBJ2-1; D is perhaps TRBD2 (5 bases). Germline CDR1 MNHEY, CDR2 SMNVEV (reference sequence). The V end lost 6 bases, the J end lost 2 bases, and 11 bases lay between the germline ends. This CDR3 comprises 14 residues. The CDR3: CASRAIGAYNEQFF. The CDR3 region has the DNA TGTGCCAGCAGGGCGATCGGGGCCTACAATGAGCAGTTCTTC.

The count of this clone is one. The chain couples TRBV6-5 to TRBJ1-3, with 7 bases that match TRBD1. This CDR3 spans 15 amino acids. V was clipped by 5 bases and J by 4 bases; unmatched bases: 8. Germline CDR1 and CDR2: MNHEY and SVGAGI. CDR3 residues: CASSTPRGRGNTIYF. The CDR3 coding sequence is TGTGCCAGCAGTACCCCGAGGGGGCGAGGAAACACCATATATTTT.

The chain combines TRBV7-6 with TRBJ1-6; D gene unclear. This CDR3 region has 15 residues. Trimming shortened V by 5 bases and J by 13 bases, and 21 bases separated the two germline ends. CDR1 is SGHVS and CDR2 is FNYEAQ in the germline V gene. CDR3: CASSPGLSGFSPLHF. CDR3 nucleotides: TGTGCCAGCAGCCCTGGCTTGTCGGGGTTTAGCCCCCTCCACTTT.